This T cell receptor beta chain was obtained from a study of blood T cell repertoires in COVID-19. Study-wide background: Collection of acute and convalescent COVID-19 samples took place in the United States, Italy and Spain. Sample material is recorded as cDNA or gDNA derived from T cells, B-cell-depleted T cells, or PBMCs.

This CDR3 spans 15 amino acids. Unmatched junction bases numbered 5, after V lost 5 bases and J lost 4 bases. Germline assignment: CDR1 SGHVS and CDR2 FQNEAQ. As originally analysed: It was from reference gene primer amplification that nucleated cell counts were estimated. TCRdb's table, derived via immunoSEQ multiplex PCR, lists solely in-frame clones and lacks some. V and J calls and clone size follow that table, whereas D and trimming were derived from the DNA. Of fewer than 200,000 clones in the sample, roughly 87% were seen once. Material: peripheral blood. The genes are TRBV7-8 and TRBJ1-1, with TRBD1 identical over 12 bases. This TCR derives from a man aged 18 to 29 who had recovered from COVID-19. CDR3 nucleotide sequence: TGTGCCAGCAGCAAGGGACAGGGGGCGCCCACTGAAGCTTTCTTT. Amino acids: CASSKGQGAPTEAFF.